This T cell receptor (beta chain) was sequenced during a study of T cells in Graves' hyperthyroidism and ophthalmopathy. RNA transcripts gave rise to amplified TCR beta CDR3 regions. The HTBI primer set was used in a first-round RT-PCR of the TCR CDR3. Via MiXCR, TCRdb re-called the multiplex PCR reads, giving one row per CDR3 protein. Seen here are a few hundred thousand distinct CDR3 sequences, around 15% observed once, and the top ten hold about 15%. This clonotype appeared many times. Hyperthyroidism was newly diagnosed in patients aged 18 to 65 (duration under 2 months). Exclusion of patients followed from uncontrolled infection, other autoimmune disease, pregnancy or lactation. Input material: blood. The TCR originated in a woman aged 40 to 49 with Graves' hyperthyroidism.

The CDR3 DNA follows: TGTGCCAGCAGCTTATTGGGATTGGCCGCAGGGGTTACCTATGGCTACACCTTC. Its translation: CASSLLGLAAGVTYGYTF. The V gene is TRBV11-2, the J gene TRBJ1-2, with D tentatively TRBD1 (6 bases). CDR3 length: 18 amino acids. Trimming removed 2 bases from V and 4 bases from J, with 23 bases in between. Germline V gene lookup returns CDR1 SGHAT and CDR2 FQNNGV.